This T cell receptor (beta chain) stems from a study of blood T cell repertoires in COVID-19. The CDR3 has 14 amino acids. The V gene end was trimmed by 5 bases and the J gene end by 6 bases; junction bases not matched to a gene: 4. The germline gives CDR1 SGHRS, CDR2 YFSETQ. In the original processing: The assay estimated nucleated cells by amplifying reference gene primers. The method was immunoSEQ multiplex PCR; TCRdb's version includes in-frame clones alone and lacks a portion of them. The DNA was the basis for D and trimming; V, J and clone size are from that table. The table lists about 140,000 clones, 85% of them singletons.

The chain uses TRBV5-1 and TRBJ2-2, with 10 bases aligning to TRBD2. The sequencing sample was made of peripheral blood. The source of this sequence is a man aged 50-60 years with acute or convalescent COVID-19. CDR3 region: CASRLGLASGELFF. The CDR3, as DNA: TGCGCCAGCAGGCTGGGACTAGCGTCCGGGGAGCTGTTTTTT.